This passage covers 8 T cell receptor beta chains from one sample sequenced in a study of blood T cells in healthy people across ages. Primers used in a second PCR of roughly 7 to 12 cycles were a sample-barcoded 5' primer and a J-beta primer mix. TCRdb re-derived calls from the 5' RACE reads in MiXCR, one entry per CDR3 protein. The sample records 650,000 to 1,000,000 distinct CDR3 sequences, approximately 35% being singletons. Sequencing input: blood. The receptor source for this set is a man younger than 35 in good health.

This clonotype was counted between two and nine times. The chain combines TRBV4-3 with TRBJ2-7; weak D call: TRBD1 (6 bases). The germline gives CDR1 LGHNA, CDR2 YSLEER. Deletions cut 0 bases from V and 0 bases from J, with 9 bases between. This CDR3 contains 15 residues. The CDR3 region is CASSQDGTSSYEQYF. The CDR3 DNA sequence: TGCGCCAGCAGCCAAGATGGGACAAGCTCCTACGAGCAGTACTTC.

This chain joins TRBV4-3 and TRBJ1-2; no firm D call. The germline V and J ends were trimmed by 0 bases and 7 bases, with 18 bases remaining between them. Germline loops: CDR1 LGHNA, CDR2 YSLEER. This CDR3 has 16 residues. This CDR3 reads CASSQDSAGPLGGYTF. The CDR3 nucleotides are TGCGCCAGCAGCCAAGATTCGGCAGGACCCCTAGGTGGCTACACCTTC.

The gene calls are TRBV20-1 and TRBJ2-5, with unresolved D. Trimming left V 1 base short and J 11 bases short, with 20 bases between. This CDR3 comprises 14 residues. Germline assignment: CDR1 DFQATT and CDR2 SNEGSKA (reference sequence). For the CDR3, the DNA is TGCAGTGCTAGAGGGGGTAGCTCTGACAATGAGCAGTACTTC. Amino acid sequence: CSARGGSSDNEQYF.

CDR3 coding DNA: TGTGCCAGCAGTTTTTACGGGGACGCCGGGGAGCTGTTTTTT. Its translation is CASSFYGDAGELFF. The chain recombines TRBV12-3 or TRBV12-4 with TRBJ2-2; either TRBD1 or TRBD2 may fit D (5 bases each). The germline V and J ends were trimmed by 3 bases and 6 bases, with 11 bases remaining between them. This CDR3 is built from 14 residues.

This clonotype turned up a few times. The V and J genes are TRBV24-1 and TRBJ2-5; 7 bases are a match to TRBD2. J gave up 3 bases and V 5 bases, and 2 bases lay outside the gene matches. Per germline, CDR1 KGHDR and CDR2 SFDVKD. The CDR3 has 13 residues. DNA for the CDR3: TGTGCCACCAGTGCCGCGGGGGAAGAGACCCAGTACTTC. Amino acid sequence: CATSAAGEETQYF.

This clonotype was counted a single time. Relative to the germline gene, one junction end is altered; a read error may explain this. The chain links TRBV20-1 to TRBJ2-3; 7 bases are shared with TRBD1. Germline CDR1 is DFQATT and CDR2 is SNEGSKA (reference sequence). The CDR3 has 16 residues. CDR3 sequence: CSARGETGMGTETQYF. The CDR3 coding sequence is TGCAGTGCTAGGGGAGAGACAGGGATGGGCACAGAGACGCAGTATTTT.

V gene TRBV24-1 combines with J gene TRBJ2-3; D not certain. V lost 2 bases, J lost 2 bases, and 7 bases lay in between. The CDR3 spans 14 residues. CDR1 and CDR2 (germline): KGHDR, SFDVKD. This chain's CDR3 is CATSDSSYTDTQYF. For the CDR3, the DNA is TGTGCCACCAGTGATTCGAGCTACACAGATACGCAGTATTTT.

The chain is built from TRBV12-3 or TRBV12-4 and TRBJ1-2; 8 nucleotides match TRBD1. The junction had 7 bases not matched to a gene; V was cut back by 5 bases and J by 5 bases. The CDR3 totals 14 residues. The CDR3 sequence is CASSGGQEWYGYTF. CDR3 DNA sequence: TGTGCCAGCAGTGGGGGACAGGAATGGTATGGCTACACCTTC.